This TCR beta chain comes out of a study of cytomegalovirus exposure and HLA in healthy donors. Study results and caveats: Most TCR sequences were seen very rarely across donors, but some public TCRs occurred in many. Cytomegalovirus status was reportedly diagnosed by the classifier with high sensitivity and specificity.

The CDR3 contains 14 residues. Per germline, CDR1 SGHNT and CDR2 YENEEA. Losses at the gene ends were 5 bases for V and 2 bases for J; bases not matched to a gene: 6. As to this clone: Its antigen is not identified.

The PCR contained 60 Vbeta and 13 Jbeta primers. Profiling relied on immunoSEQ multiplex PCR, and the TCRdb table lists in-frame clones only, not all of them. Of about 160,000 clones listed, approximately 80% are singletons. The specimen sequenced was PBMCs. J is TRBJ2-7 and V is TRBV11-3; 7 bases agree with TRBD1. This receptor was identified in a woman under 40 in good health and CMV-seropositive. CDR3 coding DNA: TGTGCCAGCAGCAAACGACAGGGTCCCTACGAGCAGTACTTC. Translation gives CASSKRQGPYEQYF.